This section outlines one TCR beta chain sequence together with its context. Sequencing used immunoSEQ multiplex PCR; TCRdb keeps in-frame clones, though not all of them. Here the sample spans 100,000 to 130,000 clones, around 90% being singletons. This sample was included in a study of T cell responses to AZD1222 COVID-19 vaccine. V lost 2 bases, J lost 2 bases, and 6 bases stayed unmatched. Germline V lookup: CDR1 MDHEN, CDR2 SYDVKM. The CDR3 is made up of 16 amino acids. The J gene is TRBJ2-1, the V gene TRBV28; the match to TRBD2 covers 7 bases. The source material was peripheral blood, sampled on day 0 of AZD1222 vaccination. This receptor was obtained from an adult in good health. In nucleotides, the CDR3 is TGTGCCAGCAGTTTAACGGGACTACACGCCTACAATGAGCAGTTCTTC. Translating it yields CASSLTGLHAYNEQFF. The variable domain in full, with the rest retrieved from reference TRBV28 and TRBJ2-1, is DVKVTQSSRYLVKRTGEKVFLECVQDMDHENMFWYRQDPGLGLRLIYFSYDVKMKEKGDIPEGYSVSREKKERFSLILESASTNQTSMYLCASSLTGLHAYNEQFFGPGTRLTVL.